The sequence of this TCR beta chain was determined in a study of T-cell memory formation after mild COVID-19. Study at large: Largely donor-specific sequence clusters came from two donors. Findings and caveats of the study: Prior to infection, memory already included some responding clones, suggesting cross-reactive memory joined. Clones that got smaller from day 15 to 85 had even CD4/CD8, while clones growing later tipped toward CD4+. Whether day 37 second-wave clones are SARS-CoV-2-specific was not confirmed.

As concerns this clonotype: Its specificity is not known.

CDR3 length equals 12 residues. V gave up 4 bases and J gave up 7 bases, with 10 bases separating them. Germline V gene lookup returns CDR1 LGHDT and CDR2 YNNKEL (reference sequence). MiXCR, applied by TCRdb to the 5' RACE reads, yields one record per CDR3 protein. The sample lists around 200,000 distinct CDR3 sequences; around 25% were seen once. Input material: PBMCs or a T cell subset sorted from them (not recorded which). The source of this sequence is an adult woman who had mild COVID-19 (a few samples of this study predate the infection). Cell type and time point are not known. The chain links TRBV3-1 to TRBJ1-1; D gene uncertain. CDR3 residues: CASSRSLGEAFF. The CDR3 DNA sequence: TGTGCCAGCAGCCGGTCGTTAGGTGAAGCTTTCTTT.